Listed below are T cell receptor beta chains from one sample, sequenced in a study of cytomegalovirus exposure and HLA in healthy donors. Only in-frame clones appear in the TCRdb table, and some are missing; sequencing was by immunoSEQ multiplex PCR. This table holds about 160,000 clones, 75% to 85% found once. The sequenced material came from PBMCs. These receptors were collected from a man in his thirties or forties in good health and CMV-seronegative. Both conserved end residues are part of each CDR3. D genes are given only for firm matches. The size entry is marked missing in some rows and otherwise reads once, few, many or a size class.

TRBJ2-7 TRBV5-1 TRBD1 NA CASSFRGYEQYF TGCGCCAGCAGCTTCAGGGGGTACGAGCAGTACTTC
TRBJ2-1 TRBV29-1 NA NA CSVDTAGIHNEQFF TGCAGCGTTGACACAGCGGGTATACACAATGAGCAGTTCTTC
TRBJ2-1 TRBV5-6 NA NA CASSLDRGLAVYNEQFF TGTGCCAGCAGCTTGGATCGGGGGCTAGCGGTCTACAATGAGCAGTTCTTC
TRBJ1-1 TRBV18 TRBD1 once CASSPDRVGTEAFF TGTGCCAGCTCACCTGACAGGGTGGGCACTGAAGCTTTCTTT
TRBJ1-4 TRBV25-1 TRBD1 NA CASSLGQGRPDEKLFF TGTGCCAGCAGTCTTGGACAGGGGAGACCGGATGAAAAACTGTTTTTT
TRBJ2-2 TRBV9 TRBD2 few CASSVGTSGDTGELFF TGTGCCAGCAGCGTAGGGACTAGCGGCGACACCGGGGAGCTGTTTTTT
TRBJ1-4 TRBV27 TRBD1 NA CASAGTATNEKLFF TGTGCCAGCGCTGGGACAGCAACTAATGAAAAACTGTTTTTT
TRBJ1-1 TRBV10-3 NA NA CAIRRELVNTEAFF TGTGCCATCAGGAGGGAACTCGTGAACACTGAAGCTTTCTTT
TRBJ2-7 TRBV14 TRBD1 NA CASSQVGRGRSYEQYF TGTGCCAGCAGCCAAGTAGGCAGGGGGCGCTCCTACGAGCAGTACTTC
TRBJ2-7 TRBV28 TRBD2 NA CASSLSPGGYEQYF TGTGCCAGCAGTTTGAGCCCGGGGGGATACGAGCAGTACTTC
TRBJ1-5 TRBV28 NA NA CASSSRRVNQPQHF TGTGCCAGCAGTTCAAGACGGGTTAATCAGCCCCAGCATTTT
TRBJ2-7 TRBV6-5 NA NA CASSYTGQYEQYF TGTGCCAGCAGTTACACAGGGCAGTACGAGCAGTACTTC
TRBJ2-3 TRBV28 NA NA CASSPAGTDTQYF TGTGCCAGCAGTCCCGCGGGAACAGATACGCAGTATTTT
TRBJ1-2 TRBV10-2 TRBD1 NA CASSVQGEQYYGYTF TGCGCCAGCAGTGTACAGGGGGAGCAGTACTATGGCTACACCTTC
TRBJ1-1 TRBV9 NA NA CASSARFLESEAFF TGTGCCAGCAGCGCACGGTTCCTTGAGTCTGAAGCTTTCTTT
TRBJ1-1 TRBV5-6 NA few CASTEIGRTEAFF TGTGCCAGCACCGAAATCGGGAGAACTGAAGCTTTCTTT
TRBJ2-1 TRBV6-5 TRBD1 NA CASRLPGQGIGEQFF TGTGCCAGCAGGCTACCGGGACAGGGAATCGGTGAGCAGTTCTTC
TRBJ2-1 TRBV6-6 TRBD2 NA CASSYGLAGDFGEQFF TGTGCCAGCAGTTACGGCCTAGCGGGAGATTTTGGTGAGCAGTTCTTC
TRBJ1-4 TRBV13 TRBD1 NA CASSVHRGGEKLFF TGTGCCAGCAGCGTTCACAGGGGAGGCGAAAAACTGTTTTTT
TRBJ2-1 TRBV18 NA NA CASSPRIGELSSYNEQFF TGTGCCAGCTCACCGAGGATCGGGGAACTCAGCTCCTACAATGAGCAGTTCTTC
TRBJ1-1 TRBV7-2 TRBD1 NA CASSFYWTGQDTEAFF TGTGCCAGCAGCTTTTATTGGACAGGGCAGGACACTGAAGCTTTCTTT
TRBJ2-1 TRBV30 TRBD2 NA CAVVGGKGNEQFF TGTGCCGTCGTGGGAGGGAAGGGGAATGAGCAGTTCTTC
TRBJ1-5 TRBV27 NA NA CASSLAQAHQPQHF TGTGCCAGCAGTTTGGCACAGGCTCATCAGCCCCAGCATTTT
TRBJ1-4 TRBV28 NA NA CASSSYRDGLATNEKLFF TGTGCCAGCAGTTCATACAGGGATGGACTGGCAACTAATGAAAAACTGTTTTTT
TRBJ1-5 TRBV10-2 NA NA CASNGQLSNQPQHF TGCGCCAGCAACGGACAGCTTAGCAATCAGCCCCAGCATTTT
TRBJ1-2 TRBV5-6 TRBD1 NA CASSLQGARGYTF TGTGCCAGCAGCTTACAGGGGGCACGGGGCTACACCTTC
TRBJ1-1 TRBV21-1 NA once CASSTRRGRTTEAFF TGTGCCAGCAGCACCCGGAGGGGCAGGACCACTGAAGCTTTCTTT
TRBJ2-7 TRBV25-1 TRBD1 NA CASSGSGTGGFHEQYF TGTGCCAGCAGTGGCTCCGGGACAGGGGGATTCCACGAGCAGTACTTC
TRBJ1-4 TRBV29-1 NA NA CSITDFANEKLFF TGCAGCATAACGGACTTTGCTAATGAAAAACTGTTTTTT
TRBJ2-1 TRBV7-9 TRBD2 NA CASSSGGSSYNEQFF TGTGCCAGCAGCTCAGGCGGGAGCTCCTACAATGAGCAGTTCTTC
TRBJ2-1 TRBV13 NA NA CASSPNRGGNEQFF TGTGCCAGCAGCCCAAACAGGGGGGGCAATGAGCAGTTCTTC
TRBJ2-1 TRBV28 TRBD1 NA CASRDRGPLNEQFF TGTGCCAGCAGAGACAGGGGGCCTCTTAATGAGCAGTTCTTC
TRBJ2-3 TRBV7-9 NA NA CASSLTLSGVTRDTQYF TGTGCCAGCAGCTTAACCTTGAGCGGAGTAACCAGGGATACGCAGTATTTT
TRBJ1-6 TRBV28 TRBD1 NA CASNLPGQRSGNSPLHF TGTGCCAGCAACCTTCCGGGACAGAGGTCGGGCAATTCACCCCTCCACTTT
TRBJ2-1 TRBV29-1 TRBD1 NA CSVPGQGGNEQFF TGCAGCGTCCCGGGACAGGGAGGCAATGAGCAGTTCTTC
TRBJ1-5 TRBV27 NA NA CASSLLNGDQPQHF TGTGCCAGCAGTCTCCTTAACGGGGATCAGCCCCAGCATTTT
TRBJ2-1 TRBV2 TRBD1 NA CASNGQGAFDEQFF TGTGCCAGCAACGGACAGGGGGCCTTCGATGAGCAGTTCTTC
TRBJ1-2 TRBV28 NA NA CASSFGQFGGYTF TGTGCCAGCAGTTTTGGACAATTCGGTGGCTACACCTTC
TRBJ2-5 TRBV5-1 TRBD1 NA CASSLEGQGARETQYF TGCGCCAGCAGCTTGGAGGGGCAGGGGGCGCGGGAGACCCAGTACTTC
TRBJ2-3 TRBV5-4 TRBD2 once CASSLVRGGDTQYF TGTGCCAGCAGCTTGGTACGGGGGGGGGATACGCAGTATTTT
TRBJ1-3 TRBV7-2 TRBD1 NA CASSWGTAGNTIYF TGTGCCAGCAGCTGGGGGACAGCTGGAAACACCATATATTTT
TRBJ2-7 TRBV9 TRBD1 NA CASSVATGTGTGLYEQYF TGTGCCAGCAGCGTAGCGACGGGGACCGGGACAGGACTCTACGAGCAGTACTTC
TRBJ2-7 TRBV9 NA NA CASSGPPRYEQYF TGTGCCAGCAGCGGGCCCCCTCGCTACGAGCAGTACTTC
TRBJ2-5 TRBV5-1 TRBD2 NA CASSFYRTSGRAKLKETQYF TGCGCCAGCAGCTTTTATCGGACTAGCGGGAGGGCCAAGTTGAAAGAGACCCAGTACTTC
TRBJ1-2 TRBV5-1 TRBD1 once CASGTGGDYGYTF TGCGCCAGCGGGACAGGGGGCGACTATGGCTACACCTTC
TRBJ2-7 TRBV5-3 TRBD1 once CARSSRDRANAYEQYF TGTGCCAGAAGCTCGAGGGACAGGGCAAATGCCTACGAGCAGTACTTC
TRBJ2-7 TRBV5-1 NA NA CASSLAGRMGEQYF TGCGCCAGCAGCTTGGCGGGTAGGATGGGCGAGCAGTACTTC
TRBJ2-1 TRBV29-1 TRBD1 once CSVAGTGDTNEQFF TGCAGCGTCGCTGGGACAGGGGATACCAATGAGCAGTTCTTC
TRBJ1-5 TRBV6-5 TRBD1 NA CASKSQGASQPQHF TGTGCCAGCAAATCCCAGGGGGCATCTCAGCCCCAGCATTTT
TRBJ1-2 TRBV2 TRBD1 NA CASSARTGRNYGYTF TGTGCCAGCAGTGCAAGGACAGGGCGGAACTATGGCTACACCTTC